The next 18 T cell receptor beta chains were all read from a single sample in a study of read filtering for tumor transcriptome and immune sequencing (dated by TCRdb to the early 2020s). Instrument used: Illumina HiSeq 4000. Starting from roughly 370 ng RNA, TCR libraries were constructed with the Immunoverse kit using molecular barcoded adaptors that cover the alpha/delta and beta/gamma chains. TCRdb took the public reads, trimmed them with fastp at Q25, ran MiXCR for clone calling and kept in-frame beta chains. Rows with a matching CDR3 protein are joined into one entry that keeps the most common DNA and genes. The sample includes some 40,000 distinct CDR3 sequences, with about an eighth observed a single time. In total, the top ten clones hold around 35% of the sample. Sequencing was done on a sample of a population of CD138-negative cells sorted from bone marrow. Reading the label with the study, this specimen's cell subset or site is: bone marrow mononuclear cells depleted of CD138+ plasma/myeloma cells by negative magnetic selection. These receptors came from a donor aged 40 or over with multiple myeloma.

This clonotype was found many times. The rearrangement links TRBV11-2 to TRBJ2-1, with a tentative D call TRBD1 (6 bases). This CDR3 is built from 15 residues. V dropped 2 bases and J dropped 7 bases, with 15 bases sitting between them. Germline loops: CDR1 SGHAT, CDR2 FQNNGV. CDR3 coding DNA: TGTGCCAGCAGCTTAATGAGGGGGTCCGGAAATGAGCAGTTCTTC. Translation: CASSLMRGSGNEQFF.

This clonotype appeared many times. This rearrangement joins TRBV3-1 to TRBJ2-7; TRBD1 matches 9 bases. CDR3 size: 16 residues. V lost 3 bases and J lost 5; bases outside the gene matches: 11. Germline CDR1 LGHDT, CDR2 YNNKEL (reference sequence). The CDR3 is CASSQASGQGADEQYF. In DNA, the CDR3 is TGTGCCAGCAGCCAGGCCTCGGGACAGGGCGCCGACGAGCAGTACTTC.

This clonotype was counted only a few times. This clone may be a read error of a much larger clone one base away. V is TRBV11-3 and J is TRBJ1-1, with no clear D. The CDR3 length is 13 residues. CDR1 and CDR2 from the germline V gene are SGHNT and YENEEA. In DNA form, the CDR3 reads TGTGCCCGCAGCTCGTACCGGGTATGTGAAGCTTTCTTT. Translation gives CARSSYRVCEAFF.

V gene TRBV6-1 combines with J gene TRBJ2-1; D remains unclear. Trimming took off 4 bases at V and 0 bases at J, with 10 bases between the two ends. From germline, CDR1 is MNHNS and CDR2 SASEGT. This CDR3 is 15 amino acids long. The CDR3 bases are TGTGCCAGCAGTGCCACTATGAGCTCCTACAATGAGCAGTTCTTC. Its translation is CASSATMSSYNEQFF.

This clonotype was seen at least ten times. CDR3: CASSWTGELFF. CDR3 bases: TGTGCCAGCAGTTGGACCGGGGAGCTGTTTTTT. The chain has TRBV28 and TRBJ2-2; no definite D call. Germline CDR1 reads MDHEN; CDR2 reads SYDVKM. V was cut by 4 bases and J by 5 bases, with 2 bases left in between. The CDR3 totals 11 residues. The whole variable domain, remainder taken from reference TRBV28 and TRBJ2-2, is DVKVTQSSRYLVKRTGEKVFLECVQDMDHENMFWYRQDPGLGLRLIYFSYDVKMKEKGDIPEGYSVSREKKERFSLILESASTNQTSMYLCASSWTGELFFGEGSRLTVL.

The table lists this clonotype with many counts. The V and J genes are TRBV7-6 and TRBJ2-1, with TRBD1 matching over 10 bases. Trimming took 5 bases from V and 3 from J; bases not matched to a gene: 4. CDR1 is SGHVS, CDR2 FNYEAQ, per germline. CDR3 length: 15 amino acids. Here the CDR3 reads CASSLDRGLYNEQFF. In DNA form, the CDR3 reads TGTGCCAGCAGCCTCGACAGGGGGCTCTACAATGAGCAGTTCTTC. The full variable domain, completed using reference TRBV7-6 and TRBJ2-1, is GAGVSQSPRYKVTKRGQDVALRCDPISGHVSLYWYRQALGQGPEFLTYFNYEAQQDKSGLPNDRFSAERPEGSISTLTIQRTEQRDSAMYRCASSLDRGLYNEQFFGPGTRLTVL.

Concerning this clonotype: This likely comes from a read error, as the CDR3 has no conserved phenylalanine or tryptophan at its end. The DNA is left out, because the CDR3 cannot be placed on it with certainty; the CDR3 is given as TCRdb lists it. Here the CDR3 reads CASGVGLGEQCL. The chain carries TRBV19 and TRBJ2-7. The length of the CDR3 is 12 amino acids, counting both ends. Germline CDR1 is LNHDA and CDR2 is SQIVND (reference sequence).

In the case of this clonotype: This CDR3 fails to terminate in the conserved phenylalanine or tryptophan, so it likely reflects a read error. No DNA is shown, since the ends of the CDR3 on it are uncertain; the CDR3 is the one TCRdb lists. This chain links TRBV11-2 with TRBJ2-1; the listed D gene, TRBD2, was not tested against the DNA. The CDR3 totals 17 residues, both ends included. Germline lookup yields CDR1 SGHAT and CDR2 FQNNGV. The CDR3 region is CASSLGAGGPLGNEQIY.

There are many counts of this clonotype. The chain has TRBV27 and TRBJ2-7, with D possibly being TRBD2 (6 bases). The CDR3 has 14 amino acids. Trimming removed 1 base at V and 0 bases at J, with 7 bases between. Germline V CDR1 and CDR2: MNHEY, SMNVEV (reference sequence). The CDR3 nucleotides read TGTGCCAGCAGTTTATGGGGGGACTCCTACGAGCAGTACTTC. This gives the protein CASSLWGDSYEQYF.

This rearrangement joins TRBV7-9 to TRBJ2-7; TRBD1 aligns across 11 bases. The CDR3 is 12 residues long. Per germline, CDR1 SEHNR and CDR2 FQNEAQ (reference sequence). Trimming took 9 bases from V and 4 from J; bases not matched to a gene: 2. The CDR3 loop is CASGTGGYEQYF. The CDR3 bases are TGTGCCAGTGGGACAGGGGGTTACGAGCAGTACTTC.

This clonotype was recorded many times. The chain carries TRBV28 and TRBJ1-1; the D gene is possibly TRBD1 (5 bases). Germline lookup yields CDR1 MDHEN and CDR2 SYDVKM. This CDR3 has 15 amino acids. Trimming removed 7 bases from V and 0 bases from J, with 15 bases in between. This CDR3 reads CASNRGEWVNTEAFF. CDR3 in DNA: TGTGCCAGCAACCGAGGGGAATGGGTGAACACTGAAGCTTTCTTT.

By share, this clonotype ranks as medium-sized. The chain recombines TRBV7-9 with TRBJ2-7; the D gene is possibly TRBD2 (6 bases). The CDR3 consists of 14 residues. CDR1 and CDR2 (germline): SEHNR, FQNEAQ (reference sequence). Trimming removed 6 bases at V and 2 bases at J, with 14 bases between. The CDR3 loop reads CASSPGTGAYEQYF. Written as DNA, the CDR3 is TGTGCCAGCAGTCCCGGGACGGGGGCCTACGAGCAGTACTTC.

The chain links TRBV18 to TRBJ2-2; tentatively, D is TRBD2 (5 bases). The CDR3 extends over 14 amino acids. CDR1 is KGHSH and CDR2 is LQKENI in the germline V gene. V was trimmed by 6 bases and J by 6 bases, leaving 14 bases between them. As DNA, the CDR3 is TGTGCCAGCTCTTACGGAGGTCCCGCCGGGGAGCTGTTTTTT. Protein sequence: CASSYGGPAGELFF.

This clonotype was counted many times. J is TRBJ2-1 and V is TRBV3-1; 12 nucleotides line up with TRBD2. CDR3 length: 18 residues. V lost 1 base and J lost 3; bases outside the gene matches: 7. CDR1 LGHDT and CDR2 YNNKEL come from the germline V gene (reference sequence). In DNA, the CDR3 is TGTGCCAGCAGCCAAGGAGAGACTAGCGGGGGCCACTACAATGAGCAGTTCTTC. Protein: CASSQGETSGGHYNEQFF.

This clonotype was seen at least ten times. The chain couples TRBV5-6 to TRBJ2-1; 9 nucleotides line up with TRBD1. With V trimmed by 3 bases and J by 14 bases, 6 bases remained unmatched. The germline CDR1 and CDR2 sequences are SGHDT and YYEEEE. This CDR3 is 12 amino acids long. The CDR3 region is CASSSTTGGEFF. Written as DNA, the CDR3 is TGTGCCAGCAGCTCCACGACAGGGGGGGAGTTCTTC.

This clonotype was observed many times. This sequence joins TRBV20-1 and TRBJ2-5; TRBD2 might be the D (6 bases). The V end lost 5 bases, the J end lost 5 bases, and 21 bases lay between the germline ends. The CDR3 has 15 amino acids. Germline V gene sequence: CDR1 DFQATT, CDR2 SNEGSKA (reference sequence). CDR3 bases: TGCAGTGCTTCCGCCAAGAGGGCCCGGGGGGAGACCCAGTACTTC. Translating gives CSASAKRARGETQYF.

In this sample, this clonotype turned up many times. This chain connects TRBV20-1 to TRBJ1-5; 9 bases map to TRBD1. J gave up 7 bases and V 5 bases, and 6 bases lay outside the gene matches. The CDR3 totals 13 residues. In germline, CDR1 is DFQATT, CDR2 SNEGSKA (reference sequence). The DNA of the CDR3 is TGCAGTGCTGTTACAGGGGGCGAGCAGCCCCAGCATTTT. It specifies CSAVTGGEQPQHF.

The sample holds many counts of this clonotype. The rearrangement links TRBV3-1 to TRBJ2-2; D remains ambiguous. The CDR3 runs 16 residues. Germline V gives CDR1 LGHDT, CDR2 YNNKEL (reference sequence). Trimming shortened V by 1 base and J by 5 bases, and 14 bases separated the two germline ends. CDR3 sequence reads: CASSQAGRLLTGELFF. The CDR3 DNA follows: TGTGCCAGCAGCCAAGCAGGCAGGCTGTTGACCGGGGAGCTGTTTTTT.